This T cell receptor beta chain was documented in a study of blood T cell repertoires in COVID-19 (dated by TCRdb to the early 2020s). Background for the entire study: Samples from collaborators originated in the United States, Italy and Spain and spanned both the acute and convalescent phases of COVID-19. The prospective study material was composed of cDNA or gDNA derived from T cells, B-cell-depleted T cells, or PBMCs. Subjects who had been exposed to COVID-19, were actively infected with it, or had recovered from it provided the deeply sampled blood TCRbeta repertoires that made up the dataset. The repertoires were made available in a free public database intended to serve as a resource for research on the immune response to SARS-CoV-2. The samples were drawn from two sources: the first 160 participants of the ongoing ImmuneRACE study, and 950 to 1,500 subjects contributed by 6 global collaborators. Nearly every sample came with metadata listing a de-identified subject ID, COVID-19 status, age in years and sex. HLA class I and class II types, where available, came from metadata supplied by the sample provider rather than from assay-based typing.

Each collaborating institution followed its own protocols to collect whole blood in K2EDTA tubes. For TCRbeta analysis, collaborators shipped samples as frozen whole blood, isolated PBMCs, or DNA extracted from either of those sample types. Spanning cysteine to phenylalanine, the CDR3 consists of 16 amino acids. Only CDR3 DNA is held: 48 bases, read in frame from base 1. Between the V and J ends, shortened by 10 bases and 0 bases respectively, the junction contains 20 bases. CDR1 and CDR2 are drawn from the germline V gene (reference sequence): SEHNR, FQNEAQ. Notes on this clone: It has no known antigen specificity. Within one base of it there is no much larger clone, and no base qualities were kept.

TCRbeta CDR3 regions were amplified from genomic DNA by means of the immunoSEQ Assay, a bias-controlled multiplex PCR. In the original analysis: The number of nucleated cells in each sample was estimated by amplification of reference gene primers within the assay. To quantify the absolute abundance of each unique TCRbeta CDR3 rearrangement, sequence reads were collapsed and filtered. Productive Simpson clonality was computed per sample as the square root of Simpson's diversity index over productive rearrangements. This is the immuneACCESS table as TCRdb keeps it, with only in-frame sequences that have V and J called. A part of the clones is gone; compared with another copy, unresolved V genes explain less than half, and the rest is unexplained. V, J and clone size derive from that table, while D and trimming were established from the DNA sequence. This sample is represented by tens of thousands of clones; 75% to 90% of them were singletons. 13% to 15% of the sample goes to the ten largest clones.

Paper-wide results and their limitations: The amount of clinical and demographic metadata varied by source and participant and was provided uncurated.

The rearranged chain carries TRBV7-9 and TRBJ2-3; TRBD1 is perhaps the D gene, given 6 matching bases. Sequenced material: peripheral blood. This clonotype was sampled from a human donor in a cohort sampled during active COVID-19. This receptor carries the CDR3 CAKRTAAVSSTDTQYF. The DNA sequence is as follows: TGTGCCAAACGGACAGCCGCCGTCTCTAGCACAGATACGCAGTATTTT.